Below, 27 T cell receptor beta chains from the same sample are listed, as sequenced in a study of cytomegalovirus exposure and HLA in healthy donors. TCRdb's copy holds only in-frame clones and misses some; the assay was immunoSEQ multiplex PCR. The table records around 250,000 clones, roughly 90% of them present only once. Sequences were obtained from PBMCs. The receptor set was obtained from a woman in her late teens or twenties in good health and CMV-seronegative.

The chain carries TRBV11-2 and TRBJ1-4, with D unclear. The germline V gene encodes CDR1 SGHAT and CDR2 FQNNGV. Deletions cut 0 bases from V and 7 bases from J, with 6 bases between. The CDR3 has 13 amino acids. The CDR3 region is CASSLDSGEKLFF. For the CDR3, the DNA is TGTGCCAGCAGCTTAGATTCAGGTGAAAAACTGTTTTTT.

The J gene is TRBJ1-6, the V gene TRBV25-1; maybe TRBD1 (6 bases). CDR1 is MGHDK, CDR2 SYGVNS, per germline. This CDR3 spans 15 amino acids. Between the trimmed V and J ends, which lost 3 bases and 7 bases, there was a span of 13 bases. This chain's CDR3 is CASSDPGVSNSPLHF. In DNA form, the CDR3 reads TGTGCCAGCAGTGACCCAGGGGTATCCAATTCACCCCTCCACTTT. Supplemented by reference TRBV25-1 and TRBJ1-6, the full variable domain reads EADIYQTPRYLVIGTGKKITLECSQTMGHDKMYWYQQDPGMELHLIHYSYGVNSTEKGDLSSESTVSRIRTEHFPLTLESARPSHTSQYLCASSDPGVSNSPLHFGNGTRLTVT.

The chain has TRBV7-2 and TRBJ2-3; 8 bases line up with TRBD2. Losses at the gene ends were 0 bases for V and 1 base for J; bases not matched to a gene: 3. Germline CDR1 reads SGHTA; CDR2 reads FQGNSA. This CDR3 region has 16 residues. DNA for the CDR3: TGTGCCAGCAGCTTAGCGGCGACTAGCGGCACAGATACGCAGTATTTT. Its protein is CASSLAATSGTDTQYF. Supplemented by reference TRBV7-2 and TRBJ2-3, the full variable domain reads GAGVSQSPSNKVTEKGKDVELRCDPISGHTALYWYRQSLGQGLEFLIYFQGNSAPDKSGLPSDRFSAERTGGSVSTLTIQRTQQEDSAVYLCASSLAATSGTDTQYFGPGTRLTVL.

This CDR3 reads CASSHRDTNNSPLHF. CDR3 DNA: TGCGCCAGCAGTCACCGGGACACTAATAATTCACCCCTCCACTTT. The rearrangement joins TRBV5-1 to TRBJ1-6, with a possible D match to TRBD1 (6 bases). The V end was cut by 5 bases, the J end by 5 bases, with 14 bases between. This CDR3 is 15 amino acids long. Germline values: CDR1 SGHRS, CDR2 YFSETQ. Full variable domain (rest looked up from reference TRBV5-1 and TRBJ1-6): KAGVTQTPRYLIKTRGQQVTLSCSPISGHRSVSWYQQTPGQGLQFLFEYFSETQRNKGNFPGRFSGRQFSNSRSEMNVSTLELGDSALYLCASSHRDTNNSPLHFGNGTRLTVT.

The chain couples TRBV5-4 to TRBJ2-2; D remains unclear. The V gene lost 1 base and the J gene lost 7 bases, with 14 bases spanning the gap. This CDR3 region has 15 residues. Germline CDR1 reads SGHNT; CDR2 reads YYREEE (reference sequence). CDR3 nucleotide sequence: TGTGCCAGCAGCTTGCCTTCGAATGCTAACGGGGAGCTGTTTTTT. This codes for CASSLPSNANGELFF.

CDR3: CASSTGQSNYGYTF. Here the CDR3 DNA reads TGTGCCAGCAGCACGGGACAGTCTAACTATGGCTACACCTTC. This rearrangement joins TRBV6-6 to TRBJ1-2; 7 bases map to TRBD1. V shed 6 bases, J shed 0 bases, and the junction held 4 bases outside the gene matches. CDR1 MNHNY and CDR2 SVGAGI come from the germline V gene (reference sequence). The CDR3 is made up of 14 amino acids.

V gene TRBV7-9 combines with J gene TRBJ2-3; D is possibly TRBD2 (5 bases). This CDR3 has 14 amino acids. Germline lookup yields CDR1 SEHNR and CDR2 FQNEAQ (reference sequence). Trimming shortened V by 5 bases and J by 6 bases, and 15 bases separated the two germline ends. CDR3 protein: CASSQRSLADTQYF. In nucleotides, the CDR3 is TGTGCCAGCAGCCAGCGGAGTCTTGCGGATACGCAGTATTTT.

This chain links TRBV5-1 with TRBJ2-7; tentative D call: TRBD1 (6 bases). V was cut by 0 bases and J by 3 bases, with 13 bases left in between. The CDR3 length is 15 residues. Germline V gives CDR1 SGHRS, CDR2 YFSETQ. DNA of the CDR3: TGCGCCAGCAGCTTGGCCGGGGACATTATCTACGAGCAGTACTTC. It is translated as CASSLAGDIIYEQYF.

CDR3 amino acids: CASSAAGQGNEKLFF. CDR3 nucleotide sequence: TGTGCCAGCAGCGCAGCGGGACAGGGGAATGAAAAACTGTTTTTT. The chain employs TRBV9 and TRBJ1-4, with 10 bases that match TRBD1. The CDR3 sequence is 15 residues long. Germline V CDR1 and CDR2: SGDLS, YYNGEE. V trimming: 3 bases; J trimming: 5 bases; junction bases outside the gene matches: 4.

The J gene is TRBJ1-1, the V gene TRBV7-8; the match to TRBD1 covers 10 bases. The V gene's germline CDR1 is SGHVS and CDR2 FQNEAQ. V lost 1 base and J lost 4; bases outside the gene matches: 3. The CDR3 spans 15 residues. The chain's CDR3 is CASSLVRTGGTEAFF. CDR3 coding DNA: TGTGCCAGCAGCTTAGTAAGGACAGGGGGCACTGAAGCTTTCTTT.

The rearrangement joins TRBV9 to TRBJ2-1, with 7 bases that match TRBD2. The CDR3 has 15 residues. The J segment lost 2 bases and the V segment lost 0 bases, leaving 2 bases of the junction unmatched. Germline assignment: CDR1 SGDLS and CDR2 YYNGEE. CDR3 loop: CASSVEGTTYNEQFF. The CDR3 nucleotides are TGTGCCAGCAGCGTAGAAGGGACTACCTACAATGAGCAGTTCTTC.

This chain connects TRBV10-3 to TRBJ1-2, with D maybe TRBD1 (5 bases). The V and J ends lost 3 bases and 5 bases respectively, with 13 bases between them. This CDR3 comprises 14 residues. Looked up from germline, CDR1 is ENHRY and CDR2 is SYGVKD. The CDR3 spells CAISDSGVPYGYTF. The CDR3 DNA is TGTGCCATCAGTGACTCGGGGGTCCCATATGGCTACACCTTC.

This chain uses TRBV6-5 with TRBJ1-1; D is perhaps TRBD1 (6 bases). Trimming left V 7 bases short and J 0 bases short, with 12 bases between. In germline, CDR1 is MNHEY, CDR2 SVGAGI. This CDR3 comprises 14 residues. The CDR3 region has the DNA TGTGCCAGCAAAACGGACAGATTGAACACTGAAGCTTTCTTT. It translates to CASKTDRLNTEAFF.

This clone was counted a few times. The chain joins TRBV6-5 to TRBJ2-1; D may be TRBD2 (6 bases). V lost 6 bases and J 7 bases, leaving 19 bases between the germline ends. The germline V gene encodes CDR1 MNHEY and CDR2 SVGAGI. The CDR3 is made up of 15 amino acids. CDR3 DNA sequence: TGTGCCAGCAGCCCCGGCTCGGGGGAGGTGAATGAGCAGTTCTTC. Protein product: CASSPGSGEVNEQFF.

V is TRBV6-6 and J is TRBJ2-3; D is possibly TRBD1 (5 bases). CDR3 length: 16 residues. Trimming stripped 5 bases from V and 5 bases from J, with 20 bases between. From germline, CDR1 is MNHNY and CDR2 SVGAGI (reference sequence). CDR3 sequence: CASSAPDSPLGDTQYF. The CDR3, as DNA: TGTGCCAGCAGTGCCCCCGACAGTCCCCTGGGAGATACGCAGTATTTT.

This clone was seen once. The rearrangement uses TRBV27 and TRBJ1-1; TRBD1 matches 8 bases. The CDR3 has 14 residues. J was trimmed by 5 bases and V by 3 bases; bases with no gene match: 5. The germline V gene has CDR1 MNHEY and CDR2 SMNVEV (reference sequence). CDR3 coding DNA: TGTGCCAGCAGTTTCCAGGGGGCTGGGACTGAAGCTTTCTTT. This sequence encodes CASSFQGAGTEAFF.

The chain combines TRBV4-1 with TRBJ1-2; D is unclear. Trimming removed 6 bases from V and 5 bases from J, with 16 bases in between. Germline V gene lookup returns CDR1 MGHRA and CDR2 YSYEKL. The CDR3 runs to 14 residues. In nucleotides, the CDR3 is TGCGCCAGCAGTTTTACCGGACTAGAATATGGCTACACCTTC. Encoded protein: CASSFTGLEYGYTF.

A single count supports this clone. The chain carries TRBV5-4 and TRBJ1-1, with 9 bases aligning to TRBD1. The junction had 6 bases not matched to a gene; V was cut back by 0 bases and J by 0 bases. The CDR3 has 17 amino acids. CDR1 and CDR2 (germline): SGHNT, YYREEE (reference sequence). The CDR3 DNA sequence: TGTGCCAGCAGCTTGGGGGACAGGGTGCTTGTGAACACTGAAGCTTTCTTT. Residues: CASSLGDRVLVNTEAFF.

This clone was counted once. The chain employs TRBV28 and TRBJ2-5; D unclear. Trimming removed 3 bases from V and 2 bases from J, with 16 bases in between. The CDR3 is made up of 16 amino acids. CDR1 and CDR2 (germline): MDHEN, SYDVKM. DNA for the CDR3: TGTGCCAGCAGTTTTTTCGCCAGGTCCCAACAAGAGACCCAGTACTTC. Protein: CASSFFARSQQETQYF. The whole variable domain, filled in from reference TRBV28 and TRBJ2-5, reads DVKVTQSSRYLVKRTGEKVFLECVQDMDHENMFWYRQDPGLGLRLIYFSYDVKMKEKGDIPEGYSVSREKKERFSLILESASTNQTSMYLCASSFFARSQQETQYFGPGTRLLVL.

The chain joins TRBV18 to TRBJ2-5, with TRBD1 identical over 8 bases. The CDR3 is 15 residues long. Losses at the gene ends were 3 bases for V and 4 bases for J; bases not matched to a gene: 7. CDR1 is KGHSH and CDR2 is LQKENI in the germline V gene. The CDR3 here is CASSPLGQGGETQYF. For the CDR3, the DNA is TGTGCCAGCTCACCTCTCGGACAGGGAGGAGAGACCCAGTACTTC.

V usage is TRBV2 and J usage is TRBJ1-2; D gene ambiguous. Germline assignment: CDR1 SNHLY and CDR2 FYNNEI. V was cut by 8 bases and J by 6 bases, with 7 bases left in between. The CDR3 runs 10 residues. The CDR3 coding sequence is TGTGCCAGCGGCAACAATGGCTACACCTTC. Residues: CASGNNGYTF.

Comment on this clone: Other DNA sequences in the same sample also yield this CDR3. The chain uses TRBV7-9 and TRBJ1-1, with unresolved D. This CDR3 has 13 residues. Germline V gene sequence: CDR1 SEHNR, CDR2 FQNEAQ (reference sequence). V was shortened by 3 bases and J by 1 base, with 6 bases between the two germline ends. The CDR3 coding sequence is TGTGCCAGCAGCTTGAGTGGGAACACTGAAGCTTTCTTT. Its translation is CASSLSGNTEAFF.

This chain joins TRBV19 and TRBJ1-4, with D possibly matching TRBD1 (6 bases). CDR3 length equals 14 residues. The V and J ends lost 3 bases and 8 bases respectively, with 13 bases between them. CDR1 and CDR2 from the germline V gene are LNHDA and SQIVND (reference sequence). The CDR3 sequence is CASSIGRGGEKLFF. CDR3 nucleotides: TGTGCCAGTAGTATCGGCAGGGGTGGAGAAAAACTGTTTTTT.

The CDR3 here is CAWSVSSYEQYF. In DNA, the CDR3 is TGTGCCTGGAGTGTCTCCTCCTACGAGCAGTACTTC. The gene calls are TRBV30 and TRBJ2-7; unclear D gene. Trimming pared 0 bases from V and 0 bases from J, leaving 3 bases between. The CDR3 runs 12 residues. Per the germline V gene, CDR1 is GTSNPN and CDR2 is SVGIG (reference sequence).

CDR3 loop: CASSGPWEQYV. As DNA, the CDR3 is TGTGCCAGCAGTGGCCCTTGGGAGCAGTACGTC. The J gene is TRBJ2-7, the V gene TRBV2; D not resolved. V lost 4 bases to trimming and J lost 7 bases, with 8 bases between them. Germline V gene lookup returns CDR1 SNHLY and CDR2 FYNNEI. CDR3 length: 11 amino acids.

The chain is built from TRBV4-1 and TRBJ2-7, with 8 bases aligning to TRBD2. With V trimmed by 0 bases and J by 2 bases, 3 bases remained unmatched. The germline gives CDR1 MGHRA, CDR2 YSYEKL. CDR3 length: 15 residues. The CDR3 DNA sequence: TGCGCCAGCAGCCAAGATCGACTAGCGACCTACGAGCAGTACTTC. This encodes CASSQDRLATYEQYF.

This chain joins TRBV6-5 and TRBJ2-6; TRBD2 is a possible D gene (5 bases). Germline loops: CDR1 MNHEY, CDR2 SVGAGI. V was shortened by 7 bases and J by 4 bases, with 11 bases between the two germline ends. The CDR3 runs to 14 residues. The CDR3 sequence: CASKSGWGANVLTF. The CDR3 DNA sequence: TGTGCCAGCAAGTCGGGGTGGGGGGCCAACGTCCTGACTTTC.